The T cell receptor (beta chain) under discussion was sequenced for a study of neurological immune-mediated disorders. The time point here: longitudinal time-point 2. Broader study findings: Healthy controls had more TCR clonal expansion than multiple sclerosis, which showed the least, whereas HTLV-1-associated myelopathy showed the most.

This clonotype was found many times. No antigen is known for it. TCRdb recomputed calls from the 5' RACE reads with MiXCR, one row per CDR3 protein. The table has about 80,000 distinct CDR3 sequences, approximately 6% seen once; the top ten hold approximately 7.9%. Sequences were obtained from PBMCs. This clonotype was sampled from a woman between 55 and 75 years old with multiple sclerosis.

CDR3 sequence reads: CSVVWKLVTEAFF. The CDR3 DNA reads as TGCAGCGTTGTTTGGAAGTTAGTTACTGAAGCTTTCTTT. This rearrangement joins TRBV29-1 to TRBJ1-1; D remains unclear. With 4 bases removed from V and 5 bases from J, the gap between germline ends came to 14 bases. Germline lookup yields CDR1 SQVTM and CDR2 ANQGSEA. The CDR3 runs 13 residues.